This T cell receptor beta chain was recorded in a study of response to subunit inactivated influenza vaccine (dated by TCRdb to 2017 to 2018). Background on the whole study: To follow how T cells responded to a trivalent subunit inactivated influenza vaccine, the researchers relied on deep quantitative profiling of the T cell receptor repertoire. What the work shows at the level of the full study, not this receptor alone: The authors suggested that each seasonal influenza vaccination may recruit only a limited number of new T cells.

The germline V gene supplies CDR1 SQVTM and CDR2 ANQGSEA. The CDR3 starts with the cysteine, ends with the phenylalanine, and has 15 residues. Of the read, only the CDR3 DNA is kept; its 45 bases are in frame from base 1. V and J are trimmed by 3 bases and 4 bases, and the gene matches miss 6 bases of the junction. Library preparation was by RT-PCR. Sequencing was performed on an Illumina HiSeq 2500. TCRdb trimmed public reads at Q25 via fastp, called clones via MiXCR and kept in-frame beta chains. Rows matching on CDR3 protein sequence are summarized as one entry with the most common DNA and genes. The table for this sample lists 700,000 to 900,000 distinct CDR3 sequences; 21% of them were counted only once. Roughly 10% of the sample is taken by the ten largest. This clonotype was observed at least ten times. No cognate antigen has been identified for it. Qualities for individual bases were not recorded, and no much larger clone is one base off.

The clonotype comes from a man aged 45 to 65 who received an inactivated influenza vaccine. Donor details come from another sample of the same person, matched by shared clones. The sample was PBMCs from blood, taken less than 6 days after vaccination. The chain is assembled from TRBV29-1 and TRBJ2-3, and TRBD1 matches 11 of the central bases. In nucleotide form, the sequence is TGCAGCGTTGAGTGGACAGGGGGCTCCCCAGATACGCAGTATTTT. Translation gives CSVEWTGGSPDTQYF.